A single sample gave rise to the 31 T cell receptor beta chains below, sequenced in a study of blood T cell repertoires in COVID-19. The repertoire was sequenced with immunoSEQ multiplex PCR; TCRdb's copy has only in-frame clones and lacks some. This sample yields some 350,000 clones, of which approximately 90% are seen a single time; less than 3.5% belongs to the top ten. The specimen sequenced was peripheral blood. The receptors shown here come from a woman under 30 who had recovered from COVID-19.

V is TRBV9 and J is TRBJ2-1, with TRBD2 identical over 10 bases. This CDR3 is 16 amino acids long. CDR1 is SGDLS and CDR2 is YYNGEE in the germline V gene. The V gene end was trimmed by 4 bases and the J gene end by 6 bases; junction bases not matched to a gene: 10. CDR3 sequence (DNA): TGTGCCAGCAGCCCGCGACTAGCGGGCCAATTCAATGAGCAGTTCTTC. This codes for CASSPRLAGQFNEQFF.

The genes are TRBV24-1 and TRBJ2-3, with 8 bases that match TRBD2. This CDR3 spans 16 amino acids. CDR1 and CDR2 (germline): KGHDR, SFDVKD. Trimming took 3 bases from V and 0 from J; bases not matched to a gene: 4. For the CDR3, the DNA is TGTGCCACCAGTGATCCGACTAGCGCGAGCACAGATACGCAGTATTTT. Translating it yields CATSDPTSASTDTQYF.

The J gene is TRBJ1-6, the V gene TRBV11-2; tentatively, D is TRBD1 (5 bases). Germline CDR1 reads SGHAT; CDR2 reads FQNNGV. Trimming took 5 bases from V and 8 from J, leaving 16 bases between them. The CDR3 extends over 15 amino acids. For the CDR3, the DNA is TGTGCCAGCAGCCCCAAAGACAGCCGATATTCACCCCTCCACTTT. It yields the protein CASSPKDSRYSPLHF.

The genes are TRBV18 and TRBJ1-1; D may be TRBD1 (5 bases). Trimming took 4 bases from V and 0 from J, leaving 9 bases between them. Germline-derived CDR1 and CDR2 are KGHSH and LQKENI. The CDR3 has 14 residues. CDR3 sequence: CASSLRGVNTEAFF. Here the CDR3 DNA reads TGTGCCAGCTCACTACGGGGGGTGAACACTGAAGCTTTCTTT.

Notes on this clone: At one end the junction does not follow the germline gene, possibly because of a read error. CDR3 amino acids: CASSMLGTSGSIF. The CDR3 region has the DNA TGTGCCAGTAGTATGTTGGGGACTAGCGGGAGTATCTTC. The chain joins TRBV19 to TRBJ2-1; 14 nucleotides line up with TRBD2. The CDR3 has 13 amino acids. Germline-derived CDR1 and CDR2 are LNHDA and SQIVND (reference sequence).

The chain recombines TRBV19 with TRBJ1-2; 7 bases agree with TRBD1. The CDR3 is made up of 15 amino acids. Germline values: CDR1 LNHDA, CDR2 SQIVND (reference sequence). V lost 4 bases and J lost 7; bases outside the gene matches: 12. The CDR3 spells CASSSQPGTVGGYTF. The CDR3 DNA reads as TGTGCCAGTAGTAGCCAACCCGGGACAGTCGGTGGCTACACCTTC.

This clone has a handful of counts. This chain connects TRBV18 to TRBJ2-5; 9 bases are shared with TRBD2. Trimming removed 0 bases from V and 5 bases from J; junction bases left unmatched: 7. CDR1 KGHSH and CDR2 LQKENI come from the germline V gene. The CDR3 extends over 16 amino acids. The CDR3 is CASSPPLRGRGETQYF. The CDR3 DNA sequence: TGTGCCAGCTCACCACCGCTCCGCGGGAGGGGGGAGACCCAGTACTTC. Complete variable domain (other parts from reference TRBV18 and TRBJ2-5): NAGVMQNPRHLVRRRGQEARLRCSPMKGHSHVYWYRQLPEEGLKFMVYLQKENIIDESGMPKERFSAEFPKEGPSILRIQQVVRGDSAAYFCASSPPLRGRGETQYFGPGTRLLVL.

In nucleotides, the CDR3 is TGCGCCAGCAGCCGCGACAGTAATGAACTGAGTTCACCCCTCCACTTT. Its translation is CASSRDSNELSSPLHF. The chain is built from TRBV4-3 and TRBJ1-6; tentative D call: TRBD1 (5 bases). Germline assignment: CDR1 LGHNA and CDR2 YSLEER. The CDR3 has 16 residues. V lost 4 bases and J lost 9, with 19 bases in between.

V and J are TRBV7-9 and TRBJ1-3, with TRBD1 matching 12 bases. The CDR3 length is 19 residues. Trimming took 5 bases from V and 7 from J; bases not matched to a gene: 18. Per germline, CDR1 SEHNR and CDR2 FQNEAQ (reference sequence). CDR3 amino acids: CASSTNIGPGQGARNTIYF. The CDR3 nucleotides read TGTGCCAGCAGCACGAATATTGGGCCGGGACAGGGGGCGAGGAACACCATATATTTT.

The CDR3 region has the DNA TGTGCCAGCAGCTTAGTACTAGCGGGAGCCGGCACAGATACGCAGTATTTT. Protein: CASSLVLAGAGTDTQYF. The rearrangement uses TRBV11-3 and TRBJ2-3, with 11 bases aligning to TRBD2. Germline loops: CDR1 SGHNT, CDR2 YENEEA. The J segment lost 1 base and the V segment lost 1 base, leaving 4 bases of the junction unmatched. The CDR3 has 17 residues.

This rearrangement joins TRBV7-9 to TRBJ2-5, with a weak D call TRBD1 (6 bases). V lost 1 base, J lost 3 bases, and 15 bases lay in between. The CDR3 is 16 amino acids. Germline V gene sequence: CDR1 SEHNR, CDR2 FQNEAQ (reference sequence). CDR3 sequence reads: CASSLVRGTEEETQYF. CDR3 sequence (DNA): TGTGCCAGCAGCTTAGTGAGGGGGACGGAAGAAGAGACCCAGTACTTC. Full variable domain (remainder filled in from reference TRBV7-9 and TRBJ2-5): DTGVSQNPRHKITKRGQNVTFRCDPISEHNRLYWYRQTLGQGPEFLTYFQNEAQLEKSRLLSDRFSAERPKGSFSTLEIQRTEQGDSAMYLCASSLVRGTEEETQYFGPGTRLLVL.

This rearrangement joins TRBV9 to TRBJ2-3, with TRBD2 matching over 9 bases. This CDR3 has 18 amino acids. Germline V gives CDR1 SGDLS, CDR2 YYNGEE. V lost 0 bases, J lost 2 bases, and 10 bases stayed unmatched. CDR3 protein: CASSVATFSGRVTDTQYF. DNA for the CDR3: TGTGCCAGCAGCGTAGCGACTTTTAGCGGGAGAGTCACAGATACGCAGTATTTT.

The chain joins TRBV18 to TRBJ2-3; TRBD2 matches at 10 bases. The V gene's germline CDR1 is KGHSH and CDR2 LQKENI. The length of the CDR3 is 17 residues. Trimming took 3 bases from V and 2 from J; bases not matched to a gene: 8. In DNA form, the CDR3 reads TGTGCCAGCTCACCCACTAGCGGGATTGTGATCACAGATACGCAGTATTTT. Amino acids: CASSPTSGIVITDTQYF.

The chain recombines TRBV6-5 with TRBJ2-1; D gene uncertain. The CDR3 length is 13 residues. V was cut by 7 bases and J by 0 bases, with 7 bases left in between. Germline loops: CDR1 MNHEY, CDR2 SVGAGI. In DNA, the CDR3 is TGTGCCAGCAAATCAGGCTCCTACAATGAGCAGTTCTTC. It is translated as CASKSGSYNEQFF.

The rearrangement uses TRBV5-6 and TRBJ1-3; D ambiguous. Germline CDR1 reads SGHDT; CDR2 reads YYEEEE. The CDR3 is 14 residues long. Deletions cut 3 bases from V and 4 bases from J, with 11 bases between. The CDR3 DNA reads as TGTGCCAGCAGCTCGAGATTTAAGGGAAACACCATATATTTT. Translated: CASSSRFKGNTIYF.

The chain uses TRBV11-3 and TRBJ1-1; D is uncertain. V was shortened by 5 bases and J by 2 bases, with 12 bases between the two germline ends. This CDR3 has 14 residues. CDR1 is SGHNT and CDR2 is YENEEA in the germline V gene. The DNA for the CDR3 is TGTGCCAGCAGCGTACAACGGGGTAACACTGAAGCTTTCTTT. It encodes CASSVQRGNTEAFF.

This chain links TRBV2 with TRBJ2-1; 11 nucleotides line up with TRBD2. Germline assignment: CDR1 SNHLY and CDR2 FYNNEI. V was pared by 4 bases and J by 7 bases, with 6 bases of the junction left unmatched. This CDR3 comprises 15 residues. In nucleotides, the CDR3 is TGTGCCAGCAGTGTAGCGGGAGGGCCGTGGAATGAGCAGTTCTTC. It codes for CASSVAGGPWNEQFF.

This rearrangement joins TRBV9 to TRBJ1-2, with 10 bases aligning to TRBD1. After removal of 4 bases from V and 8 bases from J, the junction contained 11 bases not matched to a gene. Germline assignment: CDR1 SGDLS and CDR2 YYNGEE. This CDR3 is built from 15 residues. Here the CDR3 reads CASSSETGGPGGYTF. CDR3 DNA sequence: TGTGCCAGCAGCTCCGAGACAGGGGGCCCTGGCGGCTACACCTTC.

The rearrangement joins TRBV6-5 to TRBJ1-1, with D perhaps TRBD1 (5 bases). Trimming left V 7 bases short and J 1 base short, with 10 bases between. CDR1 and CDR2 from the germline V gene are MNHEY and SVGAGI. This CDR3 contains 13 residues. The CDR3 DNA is TGTGCCAGCACTTCGACAGCGAACACTGAAGCTTTCTTT. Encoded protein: CASTSTANTEAFF.

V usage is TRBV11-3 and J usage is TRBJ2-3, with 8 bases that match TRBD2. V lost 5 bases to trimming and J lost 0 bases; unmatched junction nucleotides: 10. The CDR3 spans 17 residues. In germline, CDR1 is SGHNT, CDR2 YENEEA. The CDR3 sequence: CASSPLTSVISTDTQYF. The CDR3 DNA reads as TGTGCCAGCAGCCCCTTGACTAGCGTAATCAGCACAGATACGCAGTATTTT.

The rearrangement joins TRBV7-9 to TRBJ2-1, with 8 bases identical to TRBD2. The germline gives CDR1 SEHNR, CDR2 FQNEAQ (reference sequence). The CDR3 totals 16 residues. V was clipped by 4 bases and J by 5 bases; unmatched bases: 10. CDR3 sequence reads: CASSSGTGGWDNEQFF. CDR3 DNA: TGTGCCAGCAGCTCCGGAACGGGAGGGTGGGACAATGAGCAGTTCTTC.

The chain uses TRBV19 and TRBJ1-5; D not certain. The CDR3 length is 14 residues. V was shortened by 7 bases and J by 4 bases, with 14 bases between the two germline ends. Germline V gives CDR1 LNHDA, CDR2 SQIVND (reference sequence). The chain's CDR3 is CASTRTGENQPQHF. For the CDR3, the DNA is TGTGCCAGTACGCGGACGGGAGAGAATCAGCCCCAGCATTTT.

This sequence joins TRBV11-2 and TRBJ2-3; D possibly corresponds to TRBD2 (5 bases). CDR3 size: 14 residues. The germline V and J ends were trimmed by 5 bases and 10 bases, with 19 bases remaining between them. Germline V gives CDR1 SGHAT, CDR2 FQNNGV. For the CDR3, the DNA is TGTGCCAGCAGCCCCCCGAGGGCGGTCGTTGCGCAGTATTTT. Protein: CASSPPRAVVAQYF.

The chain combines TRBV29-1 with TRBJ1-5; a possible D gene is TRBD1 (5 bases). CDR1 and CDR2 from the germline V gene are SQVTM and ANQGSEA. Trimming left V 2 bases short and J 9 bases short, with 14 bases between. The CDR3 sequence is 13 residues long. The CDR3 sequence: CSVEWRVGGPQHF. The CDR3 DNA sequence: TGCAGCGTTGAATGGAGGGTTGGGGGGCCCCAGCATTTT.

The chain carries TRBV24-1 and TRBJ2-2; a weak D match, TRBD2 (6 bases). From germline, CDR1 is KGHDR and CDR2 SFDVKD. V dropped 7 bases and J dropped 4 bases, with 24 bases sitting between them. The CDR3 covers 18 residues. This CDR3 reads CATRDDSGTSLGTGELFF. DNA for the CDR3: TGTGCCACCAGGGATGATAGCGGTACGAGCTTGGGCACCGGGGAGCTGTTTTTT.

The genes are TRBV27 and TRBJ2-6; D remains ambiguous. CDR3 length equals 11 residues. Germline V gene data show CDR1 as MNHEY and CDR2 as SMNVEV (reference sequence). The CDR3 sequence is CVGPGANVLTF. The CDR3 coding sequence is TGTGTGGGCCCTGGGGCCAACGTCCTGACTTTC.

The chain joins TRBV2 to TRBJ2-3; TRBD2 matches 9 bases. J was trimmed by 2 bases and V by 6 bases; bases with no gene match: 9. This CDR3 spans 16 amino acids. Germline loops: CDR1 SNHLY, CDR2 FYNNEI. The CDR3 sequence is CASRDNLAGTTDTQYF. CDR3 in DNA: TGTGCCAGCAGGGATAATCTAGCGGGGACCACAGATACGCAGTATTTT.

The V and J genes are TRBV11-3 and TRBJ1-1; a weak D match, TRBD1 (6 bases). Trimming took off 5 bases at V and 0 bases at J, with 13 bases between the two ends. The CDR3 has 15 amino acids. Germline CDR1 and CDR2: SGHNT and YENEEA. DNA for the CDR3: TGTGCCAGCAGCCTTAGGGGGGGCATGAACACTGAAGCTTTCTTT. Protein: CASSLRGGMNTEAFF.

In nucleotides, the CDR3 is TGTGCCAGCAGCGTAGCGACAGGGGCTAACTATGGCTACACCTTC. This sequence encodes CASSVATGANYGYTF. The rearrangement joins TRBV9 to TRBJ1-2; 8 bases map to TRBD1. V shed 0 bases, J shed 0 bases, and the junction held 1 base outside the gene matches. CDR1 SGDLS and CDR2 YYNGEE come from the germline V gene. There are 15 residues in the CDR3.

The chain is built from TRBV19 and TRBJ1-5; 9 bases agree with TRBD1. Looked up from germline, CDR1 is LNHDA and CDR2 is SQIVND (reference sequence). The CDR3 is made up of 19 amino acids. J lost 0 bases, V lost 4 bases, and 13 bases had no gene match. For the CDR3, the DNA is TGTGCCAGTAGTAGCTTGGACAGGGGAGGGGGCTTTAGCAATCAGCCCCAGCATTTT. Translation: CASSSLDRGGGFSNQPQHF.

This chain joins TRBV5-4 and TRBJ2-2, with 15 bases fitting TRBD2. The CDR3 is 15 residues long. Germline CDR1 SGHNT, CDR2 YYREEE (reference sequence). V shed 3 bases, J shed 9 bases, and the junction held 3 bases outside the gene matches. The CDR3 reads CASSWGLAGGRELFF. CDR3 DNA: TGTGCCAGCAGCTGGGGACTAGCGGGAGGCCGGGAGCTGTTTTTT.